The 27 T cell receptor beta chains listed next were all sequenced from one sample in a study of T cells in Graves' hyperthyroidism and ophthalmopathy (dated by TCRdb to between 2018 and 2020). Receptors were amplified or captured by multiplex PCR. Sequencing used an Illumina HiSeq 2000. The TCR beta CDR3 regions were amplified from the RNA transcripts. For the first round of RT-PCR on the TCR CDR3, the HTBI primer set was used together with the Qiagen OneStep RT-PCR kit. TCRdb reran the public reads through fastp at Q25 and MiXCR, keeping productive beta chains. Under each unique CDR3 protein, matching rows form one entry showing the most common genes and DNA. The sample table lists 250,000 to 400,000 distinct CDR3 sequences, approximately 14% of them with a count of one. Around 32% of the sample belongs to the ten largest clones. Sequencing was done on a sample of blood. The receptors were gathered from a woman aged 40 to 50 with Graves' ophthalmopathy.

The CDR3 DNA follows: TGTGCCAGCAGCCAAGGGACAGCAAATAATTCACCCCTCCACTTT. It codes for CASSQGTANNSPLHF. V usage is TRBV3-1 and J usage is TRBJ1-6, with a weak D call TRBD1 (6 bases). The CDR3 loop spans 15 amino acids. V lost 1 base, J lost 5 bases, and 9 bases lay in between. CDR1 LGHDT and CDR2 YNNKEL come from the germline V gene (reference sequence).

This clonotype has just a few counts. The chain has TRBV6-1 and TRBJ2-7, with D tentatively TRBD2 (6 bases). Germline-derived CDR1 and CDR2 are MNHNS and SASEGT. The CDR3 extends over 13 amino acids. Trimming took off 5 bases at V and 7 bases at J, with 15 bases between the two ends. The CDR3 nucleotides read TGTGCCAGCAGTTTCAGACCGGAGGGGGAGCAGTACTTC. It encodes CASSFRPEGEQYF.

Turning to this clonotype: One junction end does not reproduce the germline sequence, and a read error may be involved. The V gene is TRBV28, the J gene TRBJ2-7; D is possibly TRBD2 (6 bases). This CDR3 spans 15 amino acids. CDR1 is MDHEN and CDR2 is SYDVKM in the germline V gene. CDR3 nucleotide sequence: TGTGCCAGCAGCTCCCCCGGGGGAAGATCCTACGAGCAGTACTTT. Protein sequence: CASSSPGGRSYEQYF. Variable domain in full (rest from reference TRBV28 and TRBJ2-7): DVKVTQSSRYLVKRTGEKVFLECVQDMDHENMFWYRQDPGLGLRLIYFSYDVKMKEKGDIPEGYSVSREKKERFSLILESASTNQTSMYLCASSSPGGRSYEQYFGPGTRLTVT.

This chain connects TRBV27 to TRBJ1-6; D is uncertain. The V gene's germline CDR1 is MNHEY and CDR2 SMNVEV (reference sequence). Between the trimmed V and J ends, which lost 8 bases and 9 bases, there was a span of 11 bases. The CDR3 contains 12 residues. DNA for the CDR3: TGTGCCAGCTCCCCCGGCCGTTCACCCCTCCACTTT. Translation gives CASSPGRSPLHF.

The sample holds a few counts of this clonotype. The rearrangement joins TRBV5-1 to TRBJ2-1; 14 nucleotides line up with TRBD2. Germline CDR1 SGHRS, CDR2 YFSETQ. After removal of 4 bases from V and 9 bases from J, the junction contained 15 bases not matched to a gene. CDR3 length equals 18 residues. For the CDR3, the DNA is TGCGCCAGCAGCATTGGGACTAGCGGGGGAGCTCGGGGGGGTGAGCAGTTCTTC. This translates into CASSIGTSGGARGGEQFF.

CDR3 coding DNA: TGCAGTGCTAAGGGACTCCCTAACTATGGCTACACCTTC. It translates to CSAKGLPNYGYTF. This rearrangement joins TRBV20-1 to TRBJ1-2; D is possibly TRBD1 (5 bases). CDR1 and CDR2 (germline): DFQATT, SNEGSKA (reference sequence). V was pared by 4 bases and J by 0 bases, with 9 bases between. The CDR3 covers 13 residues.

This clonotype was counted between two and nine times. This rearrangement joins TRBV3-1 to TRBJ1-4; D is possibly TRBD1 (6 bases). Trimming took 1 base from V and 7 from J, leaving 10 bases between them. This CDR3 is 14 amino acids long. CDR1 is LGHDT and CDR2 is YNNKEL in the germline V gene (reference sequence). The CDR3 loop is CASSQGQAGEKLFF. CDR3 DNA sequence: TGTGCCAGCAGCCAAGGACAGGCTGGTGAAAAACTGTTTTTT.

Concerning this clonotype itself: Sequence at one end of the junction differs from germline and may be a read error. The rearrangement uses TRBV28 and TRBJ2-3; maybe TRBD2 (6 bases). The CDR3 consists of 16 residues. In germline, CDR1 is MDHEN, CDR2 SYDVKM. The CDR3 bases are TGTGCCAGCAGCCTCCGGGACTCCCGTTCCACAGATGCGCAGTATTTT. Translation gives CASSLRDSRSTDAQYF.

In its sample, this clonotype was seen many times. The rearrangement joins TRBV7-2 to TRBJ2-7; a weak D match, TRBD2 (6 bases). The V gene lost 6 bases and the J gene lost 5 bases, with 20 bases spanning the gap. The CDR3 is made up of 15 amino acids. Germline V gene sequence: CDR1 SGHTA, CDR2 FQGNSA. As DNA, the CDR3 is TGTGCCAGCAGACCGGCGCGCGGGGTATTCCACGAGCAGTACTTC. It yields the protein CASRPARGVFHEQYF.

This clonotype was counted a single time. A read error may produce the germline difference seen at one junction end. V is TRBV25-1 and J is TRBJ1-2, with 11 positions matching TRBD1. Germline CDR1 MGHDK, CDR2 SYGVNS. The CDR3 runs 14 residues. The CDR3 here is CASSRGQGAYGCTF. The CDR3 DNA follows: TGTGCCAGCAGCCGCGGACAGGGGGCGTATGGCTGCACCTTC.

This rearrangement joins TRBV29-1 to TRBJ2-6; 8 nucleotides match TRBD2. Germline V CDR1 and CDR2: SQVTM, ANQGSEA. V lost 6 bases and J lost 0; bases outside the gene matches: 10. This CDR3 spans 17 amino acids. As DNA, the CDR3 is TGCAGCGTCGGGGGGGGGCAGAGAAGCTCTGGGGCCAACGTCCTGACTTTC. It encodes CSVGGGQRSSGANVLTF. The full variable domain, its missing parts supplied by reference TRBV29-1 and TRBJ2-6, is SAVISQKPSRDICQRGTSLTIQCQVDSQVTMMFWYRQQPGQSLTLIATANQGSEATYESGFVIDKFPISRPNLTFSTLTVSNMSPEDSSIYLCSVGGGQRSSGANVLTFGAGSRLTVL.

There are many counts of this clonotype. The J gene is TRBJ1-1, the V gene TRBV6-1; the D is unclear. The CDR3 has 14 residues. V lost 6 bases and J lost 0, with 11 bases in between. Germline V lookup: CDR1 MNHNS, CDR2 SASEGT. CDR3 DNA: TGTGCCAGCAGGACGGATGGGCTGAACACTGAAGCTTTCTTT. Amino acid sequence: CASRTDGLNTEAFF.

V is TRBV19 and J is TRBJ2-3; TRBD1 agrees at 7 bases. The germline CDR1 and CDR2 sequences are LNHDA and SQIVND (reference sequence). Trimming took 8 bases from V and 6 from J; bases not matched to a gene: 14. This CDR3 spans 15 amino acids. The CDR3 DNA follows: TGTGCCAGTCGCGACAGGGTAGGCGTGAGGGATACGCAGTATTTT. It is translated as CASRDRVGVRDTQYF. The full variable domain, in which reference TRBV19 and TRBJ2-3 provide the parts outside the CDR3, is DGGITQSPKYLFRKEGQNVTLSCEQNLNHDAMYWYRQDPGQGLRLIYYSQIVNDFQKGDIAEGYSVSREKKESFPLTVTSAQKNPTAFYLCASRDRVGVRDTQYFGPGTRLTVL.

The gene calls are TRBV3-1 and TRBJ2-1, with TRBD2 matching over 7 bases. Germline V gene data show CDR1 as LGHDT and CDR2 as YNNKEL (reference sequence). The CDR3 is 15 residues long. The V and J ends lost 3 bases and 2 bases, in that order; junction bases with no gene match: 4. The DNA for the CDR3 is TGTGCCAGCAGCCACCCTAGCGGTGCCTACAATGAGCAGTTCTTC. This sequence encodes CASSHPSGAYNEQFF.

Note on this clonotype: The CDR3 ends on some other residue instead of the conserved phenylalanine or tryptophan, so this is likely a read error. The chain is built from TRBV19 and TRBJ2-5; D tentatively reads TRBD1 or TRBD2 (5 bases each). The CDR3 consists of 15 residues. Trimming took 7 bases from V and 0 from J, leaving 15 bases between them. Germline values: CDR1 LNHDA, CDR2 SQIVND (reference sequence). CDR3 region: CASKGTRKYQETQYS. CDR3 nucleotide sequence: TGTGCCAGTAAAGGGACCAGAAAGTACCAAGAGACCCAGTACTCC.

This clonotype was detected ten times or more. The chain joins TRBV12-3 or TRBV12-4 to TRBJ1-4, with D perhaps matching TRBD1 (6 bases). The CDR3 extends over 14 amino acids. V lost 5 bases to trimming and J lost 3 bases, with 10 bases between them. Here the CDR3 reads CASSPGASNEKLFF. CDR3 nucleotides: TGTGCCAGCAGTCCAGGGGCCTCTAATGAAAAACTGTTTTTT.

The chain links TRBV7-9 to TRBJ1-2; the D is unclear. There are 14 residues in the CDR3. V lost 2 bases and J 1 base, leaving 8 bases between the germline ends. Germline CDR1 SEHNR, CDR2 FQNEAQ (reference sequence). Written as DNA, the CDR3 is TGTGCCAGCAGCTTACTTAAGGTTAACTATGGCTACACCTTC. Protein sequence: CASSLLKVNYGYTF.

V usage is TRBV7-9 and J usage is TRBJ2-7, with a weak D call TRBD2 (6 bases). This CDR3 comprises 16 residues. Germline CDR1 and CDR2: SEHNR and FQNEAQ (reference sequence). Trimming shortened V by 4 bases and J by 0 bases, and 16 bases separated the two germline ends. As DNA, the CDR3 is TGTGCCAGCAGCTCATCGGGAGTAGGGAGCTCCTACGAGCAGTACTTC. Amino acid sequence: CASSSSGVGSSYEQYF.

This clonotype was detected a few times. The junction shows a germline mismatch at one end, possibly a read error. The chain carries TRBV7-7 and TRBJ2-7; D is uncertain. There are 13 residues in the CDR3. Germline V gene data show CDR1 as SSHAT and CDR2 as FNYEAQ (reference sequence). DNA for the CDR3: TGTGCTAGCAGCTTAGGCAGGACGGACGAGCAGTACTTC. Amino acid sequence: CASSLGRTDEQYF.

The V call is TRBV19, the J call TRBJ1-5, with a possible D match to TRBD1 (6 bases). Trimming shortened V by 4 bases and J by 4 bases, and 11 bases separated the two germline ends. The CDR3 spans 14 residues. Germline V gene data show CDR1 as LNHDA and CDR2 as SQIVND (reference sequence). The CDR3 nucleotides are TGTGCCAGTAGTACACAGGGAAAGAATCAGCCCCAGCATTTT. Translated, it gives CASSTQGKNQPQHF.

Many counts were recorded for this clonotype. The gene calls are TRBV12-3 or TRBV12-4 and TRBJ1-2; D is ambiguous. The germline V and J ends were trimmed by 3 bases and 1 base, with 18 bases remaining between them. The CDR3 covers 17 residues. CDR3 sequence reads: CASSFSPGLRDNYGYTF. CDR3 in DNA: TGTGCCAGCAGTTTTTCGCCAGGACTACGGGATAACTATGGCTACACCTTC.

As concerns this clonotype: Being one base from a much bigger clone, this may be a read error. The chain combines TRBV2 with TRBJ1-5; a weak D match, TRBD1 (5 bases). The germline V gene has CDR1 SNHLY and CDR2 FYNNEI. V gave up 10 bases and J gave up 7 bases, with 17 bases separating them. This CDR3 spans 13 amino acids. CDR3 nucleotides: TGTGCCACATCGAGAGGGGCAGAACAGCCCCAGCATTTT. Translating it yields CATSRGAEQPQHF.

In its sample, this clonotype was seen a few times. J is TRBJ1-6 and V is TRBV4-1; no clear D gene. The germline CDR1 and CDR2 sequences are MGHRA and YSYEKL. Trimming removed 1 base at V and 7 bases at J, with 5 bases between. This CDR3 contains 13 residues. The CDR3 sequence is CASSQARNSPLHF. The CDR3 DNA reads as TGCGCCAGCAGCCAAGCTAGGAATTCACCCCTCCACTTT.

This clonotype was recorded at least ten times. This chain connects TRBV29-1 to TRBJ2-1; D unresolved. CDR3 length equals 9 residues. Germline CDR1 is SQVTM and CDR2 is ANQGSEA. With 3 bases removed from V and 10 bases from J, the gap between germline ends came to 4 bases. CDR3 DNA: TGCAGCGTTGATTGGGAGCAGTTCTTC. Translation: CSVDWEQFF.

This clonotype was seen many times. The V and J genes are TRBV25-1 and TRBJ2-1; 8 bases align to TRBD2. J gave up 3 bases and V 2 bases, and 3 bases lay outside the gene matches. CDR1 is MGHDK and CDR2 is SYGVNS in the germline V gene. The CDR3 has 15 residues. The CDR3 coding sequence is TGTGCCAGCAGTGAACCTAGCGGGCTCTACAATGAGCAGTTCTTC. Translated: CASSEPSGLYNEQFF.

The sample holds many counts of this clonotype. The V call is TRBV27, the J call TRBJ2-5; TRBD2 matches at 12 bases. V shed 0 bases and J 6 bases; nucleotides not matched to a gene: 8. This CDR3 is 17 amino acids long. The germline V gene has CDR1 MNHEY and CDR2 SMNVEV (reference sequence). Here the CDR3 reads CASSLSATSGSRKTQYF. DNA of the CDR3: TGTGCCAGCAGTTTATCGGCGACTAGCGGGAGTCGAAAGACCCAGTACTTC.

This chain links TRBV10-3 with TRBJ2-3; 8 bases are shared with TRBD1. The CDR3 contains 16 residues. V lost 3 bases, J lost 2 bases, and 7 bases stayed unmatched. Germline V gene sequence: CDR1 ENHRY, CDR2 SYGVKD. CDR3 loop: CAISDRGQVLTDTQYF. Here the CDR3 DNA reads TGTGCCATCAGTGATCGGGGACAGGTCCTCACAGATACGCAGTATTTT.